Listed below are T cell receptor beta chains from one sample, sequenced in a study of control samples from healthy donors and cancer patients. Some clones are missing from TCRdb's copy, which holds only in-frame ones; the method was immunoSEQ multiplex PCR. The table shows about 150,000 clones, with 89% occurring only once. Sequencing input: blood. Source of these receptors: a man aged 25 to 40 in good health. The CDR3 runs from the conserved cysteine through the conserved F or W. A D gene is named only where the DNA matches it firmly. Rows may omit the clone size; those that give it use once, few, many or a size class.

TGCGCCAGCAGCCAAGGGGGGAGGGTTGGTGTTCAGCCCCAGCATTTT,CASSQGGRVGVQPQHF,TRBJ1-5,-,TRBV4-1,-
TGCAGCGTTGAAGGGGGCGCCAGGGGGTCCGGCTACACCTTC,CSVEGGARGSGYTF,TRBJ1-2,TRBD1,TRBV29-1,-
TGTGCCACCAGTGACGCAGGGGGCGCAGATACGCAGTATTTT,CATSDAGGADTQYF,TRBJ2-3,TRBD1,TRBV24-1,-
TGTGCCAGCAGCCAACAGGGGGCGGTTGGCTACACCTTC,CASSQQGAVGYTF,TRBJ1-2,TRBD1,TRBV3-1/TRBV3-2,-
TGTGCCTGGTCAACAGGGCTCGATCAGCCCCAGCATTTT,CAWSTGLDQPQHF,TRBJ1-5,-,TRBV30,-
TGTGCCAGCAGTTACCCCGACAGGGACTCTAGCACAGATACGCAGTATTTT,CASSYPDRDSSTDTQYF,TRBJ2-3,-,TRBV6-2/TRBV6-3,-
TGTGCCAGCAGCCTTGGGACGGGAAACACTGAAGCTTTCTTT,CASSLGTGNTEAFF,TRBJ1-1,-,TRBV3-1/TRBV3-2,-
TGTGCCAGCAGCTTAGTTAGCCAAACCCATGAGCAGTTCTTC,CASSLVSQTHEQFF,TRBJ2-1,-,TRBV7-9,-
TGTGCCATCAGATCGGGCCTCGGGGGCGAGACCCAGTACTTC,CAIRSGLGGETQYF,TRBJ2-5,-,TRBV10-3,-
TGTGCCAGCAGCTTACCAGGACAGTTATATGGCTACACCTTC,CASSLPGQLYGYTF,TRBJ1-2,-,TRBV7-8,once
TGTGCCAGCAGTTACTCCAGGTTACAAGATACGCAGTATTTT,CASSYSRLQDTQYF,TRBJ2-3,-,TRBV6-2/TRBV6-3,-
TGTGCCTGGAGTGTACCAGCGGCTAACACCGGGGAGCTGTTTTTT,CAWSVPAANTGELFF,TRBJ2-2,-,TRBV30,-
TGTGCCAGCAGTCCGGCGGGAGAGTTTATCTACGAGCAGTACTTC,CASSPAGEFIYEQYF,TRBJ2-7,TRBD2,TRBV7-9,-
TGTGCCAGCAGTTTATTCCCAGGGAGGACCGGGGAGCTGTTTTTT,CASSLFPGRTGELFF,TRBJ2-2,-,TRBV5-6,-
TGTGCCAGCAGCTTAATGCCGGGAGGGAACAATGAGCAGTTCTTC,CASSLMPGGNNEQFF,TRBJ2-1,TRBD2,TRBV7-3,-
TGTGCCAGCAGTTTACGCAGAACCTTATACGCGAACACCGGGGAGCTGTTTTTT,CASSLRRTLYANTGELFF,TRBJ2-2,-,TRBV27,-
TGTGCCAGCAGCCAAGGGACATTCACAGATACGCAGTATTTT,CASSQGTFTDTQYF,TRBJ2-3,-,TRBV4-2,few
TGTGCCGCAGCCATCGGGGGTTCTTCTAACGAGCAGTACTTC,CAAAIGGSSNEQYF,TRBJ2-7,-,TRBV3-1/TRBV3-2,once
TGTGCCAGCAGCTTTCCAACTAGCGAAGAGACCCAGTACTTC,CASSFPTSEETQYF,TRBJ2-5,TRBD2,TRBV7-2,-
TGTGCCAGCAGCTTGGGGGGGGCGCGGGATACGCAGTATTTT,CASSLGGARDTQYF,TRBJ2-3,-,TRBV11-3,-
TGTGCCACCAGTGATTTGCGGGACCCAGAGACCCAGTACTTC,CATSDLRDPETQYF,TRBJ2-5,-,TRBV24-1,-
TGTGCCACCAGTGAGGGGAGTGGAAGGTACAATGAGCAGTTCTTC,CATSEGSGRYNEQFF,TRBJ2-1,-,TRBV24-1,-
TGTGCCAGCAGCTTGCTATCTTACGGGGAGGGAAAACTGTTTTTT,CASSLLSYGEGKLFF,TRBJ1-4,-,TRBV5-6,-
TGTGCCAGCAGTAGGAACAGTGGTTACGAGCAGTACTTC,CASSRNSGYEQYF,TRBJ2-7,-,TRBV7-3,-